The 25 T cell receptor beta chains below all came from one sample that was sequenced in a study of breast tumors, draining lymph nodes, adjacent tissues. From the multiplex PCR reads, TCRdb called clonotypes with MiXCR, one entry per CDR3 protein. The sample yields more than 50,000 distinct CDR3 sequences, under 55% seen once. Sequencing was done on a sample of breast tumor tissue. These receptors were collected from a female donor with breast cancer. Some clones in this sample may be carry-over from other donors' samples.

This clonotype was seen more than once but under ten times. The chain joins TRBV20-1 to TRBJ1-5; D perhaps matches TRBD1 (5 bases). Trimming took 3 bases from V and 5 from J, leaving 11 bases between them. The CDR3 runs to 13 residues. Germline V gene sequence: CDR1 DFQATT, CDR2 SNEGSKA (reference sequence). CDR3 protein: CSASGGTHQPQHF. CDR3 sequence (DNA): TGCAGTGCTAGTGGTGGGACTCATCAGCCCCAGCATTTT.

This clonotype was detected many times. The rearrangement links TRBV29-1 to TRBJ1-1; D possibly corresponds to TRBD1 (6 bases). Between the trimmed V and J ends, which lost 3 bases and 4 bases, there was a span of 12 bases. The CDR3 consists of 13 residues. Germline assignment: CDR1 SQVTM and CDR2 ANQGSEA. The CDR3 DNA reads TGCAGCGTTGAGGTCGGGGGCTCCACTGAAGCTTTCTTT. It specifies CSVEVGGSTEAFF.

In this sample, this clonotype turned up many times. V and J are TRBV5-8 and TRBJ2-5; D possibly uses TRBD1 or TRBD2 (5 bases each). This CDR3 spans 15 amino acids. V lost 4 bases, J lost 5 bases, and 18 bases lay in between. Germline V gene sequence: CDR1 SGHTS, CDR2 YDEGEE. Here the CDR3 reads CASSAGTHRVETQYF. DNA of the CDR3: TGTGCCAGCAGCGCCGGGACGCACCGAGTCGAGACCCAGTACTTC.

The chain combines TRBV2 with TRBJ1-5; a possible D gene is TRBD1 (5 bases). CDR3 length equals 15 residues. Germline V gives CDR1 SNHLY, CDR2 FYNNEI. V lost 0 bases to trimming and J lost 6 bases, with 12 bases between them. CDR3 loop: CASSEAGGRGQPQHF. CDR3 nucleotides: TGTGCCAGCAGTGAAGCTGGGGGGAGGGGTCAGCCCCAGCATTTT.

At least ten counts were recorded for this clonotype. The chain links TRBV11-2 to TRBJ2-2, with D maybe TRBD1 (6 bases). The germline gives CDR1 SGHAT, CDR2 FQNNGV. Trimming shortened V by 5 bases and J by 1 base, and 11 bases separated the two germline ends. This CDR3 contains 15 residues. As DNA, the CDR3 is TGTGCCAGCAGCCCCACAGGGATGAACACCGGGGAGCTGTTTTTT. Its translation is CASSPTGMNTGELFF.

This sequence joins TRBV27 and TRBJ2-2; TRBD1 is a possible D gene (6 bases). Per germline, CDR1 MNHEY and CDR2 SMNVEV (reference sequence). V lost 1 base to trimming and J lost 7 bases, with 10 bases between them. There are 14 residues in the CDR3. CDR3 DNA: TGTGCCAGCAGTTTATTGGGGGCAGGCGGGGAGCTGTTTTTT. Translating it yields CASSLLGAGGELFF.

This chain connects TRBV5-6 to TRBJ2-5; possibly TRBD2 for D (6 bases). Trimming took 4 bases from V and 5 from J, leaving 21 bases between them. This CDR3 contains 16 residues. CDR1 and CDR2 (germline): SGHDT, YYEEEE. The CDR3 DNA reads TGTGCCAGCAGCCCCACAAACGGGGACTCTTGGGAGACCCAGTACTTC. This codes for CASSPTNGDSWETQYF.

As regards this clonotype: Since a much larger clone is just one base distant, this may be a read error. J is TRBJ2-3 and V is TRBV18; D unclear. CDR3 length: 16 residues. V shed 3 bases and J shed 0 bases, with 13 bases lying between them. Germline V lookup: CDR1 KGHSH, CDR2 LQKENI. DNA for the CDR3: TGTGCCAGCTCACCTTCTTCGGAGTATAGCACAGATACGCAGTATTTT. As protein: CASSPSSEYSTDTQYF. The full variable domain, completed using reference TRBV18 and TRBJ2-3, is NAGVMQNPRHLVRRRGQEARLRCSPMKGHSHVYWYRQLPEEGLKFMVYLQKENIIDESGMPKERFSAEFPKEGPSILRIQQVVRGDSAAYFCASSPSSEYSTDTQYFGPGTRLTVL.

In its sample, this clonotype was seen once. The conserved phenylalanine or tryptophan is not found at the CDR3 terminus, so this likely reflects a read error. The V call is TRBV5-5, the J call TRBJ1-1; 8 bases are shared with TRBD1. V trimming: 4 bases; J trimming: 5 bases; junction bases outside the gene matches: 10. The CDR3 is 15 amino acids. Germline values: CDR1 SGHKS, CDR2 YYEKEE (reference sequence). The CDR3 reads CASSVTGQALTEAFS. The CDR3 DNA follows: TGTGCCAGCAGCGTAACGGGACAGGCTTTGACTGAAGCTTTCTCT.

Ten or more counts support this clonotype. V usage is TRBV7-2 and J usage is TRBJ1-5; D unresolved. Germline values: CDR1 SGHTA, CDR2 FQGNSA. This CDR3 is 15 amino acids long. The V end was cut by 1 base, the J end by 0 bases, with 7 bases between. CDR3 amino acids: CASSLVSGSNQPQHF. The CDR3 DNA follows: TGTGCCAGCAGCTTAGTTAGCGGTAGCAATCAGCCCCAGCATTTT.

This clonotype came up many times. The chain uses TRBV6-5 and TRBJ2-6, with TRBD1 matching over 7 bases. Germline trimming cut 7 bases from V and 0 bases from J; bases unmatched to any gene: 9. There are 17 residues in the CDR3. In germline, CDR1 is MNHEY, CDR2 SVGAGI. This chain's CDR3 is CASNEGTATSGANVLTF. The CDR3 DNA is TGTGCCAGCAACGAGGGGACAGCCACCTCTGGGGCCAACGTCCTGACTTTC.

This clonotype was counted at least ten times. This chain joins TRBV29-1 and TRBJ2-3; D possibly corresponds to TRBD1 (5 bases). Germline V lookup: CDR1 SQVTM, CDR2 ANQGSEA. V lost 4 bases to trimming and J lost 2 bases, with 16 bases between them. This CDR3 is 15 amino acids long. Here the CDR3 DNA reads TGCAGCGTTGGCGGACAACAATCTTTCACAGATACGCAGTATTTT. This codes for CSVGGQQSFTDTQYF.

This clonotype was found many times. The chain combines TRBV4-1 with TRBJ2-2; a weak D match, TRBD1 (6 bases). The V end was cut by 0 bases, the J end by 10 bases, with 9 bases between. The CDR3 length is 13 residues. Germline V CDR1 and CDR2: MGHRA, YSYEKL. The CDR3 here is CASSQDQGSELFF. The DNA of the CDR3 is TGCGCCAGCAGCCAAGATCAGGGGTCGGAGCTGTTTTTT.

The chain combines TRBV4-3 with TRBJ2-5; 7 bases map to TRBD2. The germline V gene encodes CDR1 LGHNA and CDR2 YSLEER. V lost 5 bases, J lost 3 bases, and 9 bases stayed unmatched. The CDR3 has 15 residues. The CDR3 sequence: CASSVRFGGKETQYF. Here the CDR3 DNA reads TGCGCCAGCAGCGTCCGTTTCGGGGGGAAAGAGACCCAGTACTTC.

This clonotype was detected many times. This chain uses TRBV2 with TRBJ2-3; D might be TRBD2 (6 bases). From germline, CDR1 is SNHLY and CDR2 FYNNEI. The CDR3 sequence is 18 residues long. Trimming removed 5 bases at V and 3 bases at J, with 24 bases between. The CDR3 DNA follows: TGTGCCAGCAGTCAGAACCCGGGACTCCTTATGCAGACAGATACGCAGTATTTT. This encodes CASSQNPGLLMQTDTQYF.

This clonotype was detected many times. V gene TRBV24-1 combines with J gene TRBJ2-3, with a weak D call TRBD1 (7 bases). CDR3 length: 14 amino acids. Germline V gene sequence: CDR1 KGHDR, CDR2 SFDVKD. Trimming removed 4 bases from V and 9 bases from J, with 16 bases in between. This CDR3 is CATSENHRGGTQYF. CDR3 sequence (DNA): TGTGCCACCAGTGAGAATCACAGGGGAGGAACGCAGTATTTT.

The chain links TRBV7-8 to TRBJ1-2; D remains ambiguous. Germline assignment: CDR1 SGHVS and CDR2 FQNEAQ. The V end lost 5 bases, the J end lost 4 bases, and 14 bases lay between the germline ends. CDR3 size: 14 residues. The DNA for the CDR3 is TGTGCCAGCAGCCCCCTTGATTCGGGCTATGGCTACACCTTC. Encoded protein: CASSPLDSGYGYTF.

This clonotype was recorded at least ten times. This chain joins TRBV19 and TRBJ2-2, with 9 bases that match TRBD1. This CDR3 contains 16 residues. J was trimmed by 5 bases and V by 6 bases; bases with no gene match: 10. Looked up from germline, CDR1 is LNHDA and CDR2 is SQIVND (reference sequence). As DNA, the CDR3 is TGTGCCAGTAGGCTAGGGGACAGGGTGAGAACCGGGGAGCTGTTTTTT. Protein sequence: CASRLGDRVRTGELFF.

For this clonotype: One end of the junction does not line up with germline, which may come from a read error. The DNA for the CDR3 is TGTGCTGCATCACCCAGGGGGTCGACCTACGGGCAGTACTTC. Translated: CAASPRGSTYGQYF. This chain links TRBV12-5 with TRBJ2-7, with 7 bases fitting TRBD1. CDR3 length equals 14 residues. Germline CDR1 is LGHNT and CDR2 is FRNRAP.

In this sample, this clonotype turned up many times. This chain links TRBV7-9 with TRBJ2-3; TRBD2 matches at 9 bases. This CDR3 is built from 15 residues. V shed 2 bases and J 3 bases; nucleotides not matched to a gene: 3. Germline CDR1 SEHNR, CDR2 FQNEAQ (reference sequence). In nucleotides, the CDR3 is TGTGCCAGCAGCTTAAGACTAGCGGAGACAGATACGCAGTATTTT. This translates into CASSLRLAETDTQYF.

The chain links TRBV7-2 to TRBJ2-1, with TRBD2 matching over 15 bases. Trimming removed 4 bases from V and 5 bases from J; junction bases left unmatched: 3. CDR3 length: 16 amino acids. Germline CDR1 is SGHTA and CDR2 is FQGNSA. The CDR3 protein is CASSSGTSGRNNEQFF. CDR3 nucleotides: TGTGCCAGCAGCTCTGGGACTAGCGGGAGGAACAATGAGCAGTTCTTC.

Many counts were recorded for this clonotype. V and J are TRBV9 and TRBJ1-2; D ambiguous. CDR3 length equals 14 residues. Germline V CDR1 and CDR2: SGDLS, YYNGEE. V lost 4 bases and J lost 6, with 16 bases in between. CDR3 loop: CASSSRSSDHGYTF. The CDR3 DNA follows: TGTGCCAGCAGCTCCAGATCTTCGGACCATGGCTACACCTTC. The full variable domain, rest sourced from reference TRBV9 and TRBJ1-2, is DSGVTQTPKHLITATGQRVTLRCSPRSGDLSVYWYQQSLDQGLQFLIQYYNGEERAKGNILERFSAQQFPDLHSELNLSSLELGDSALYFCASSSRSSDHGYTFGSGTRLTVV.

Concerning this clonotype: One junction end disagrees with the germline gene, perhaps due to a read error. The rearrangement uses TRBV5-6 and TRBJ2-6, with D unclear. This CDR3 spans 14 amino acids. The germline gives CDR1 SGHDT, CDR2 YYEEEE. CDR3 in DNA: TGCGCCAGCAGCGTCGACTCTGCGTCCAACGTCCTGACTTTC. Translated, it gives CASSVDSASNVLTF.

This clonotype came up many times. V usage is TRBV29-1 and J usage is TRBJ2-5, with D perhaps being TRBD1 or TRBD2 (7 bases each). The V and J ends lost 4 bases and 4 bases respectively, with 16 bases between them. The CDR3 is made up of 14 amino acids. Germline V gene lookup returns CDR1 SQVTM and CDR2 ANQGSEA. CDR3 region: CSVGLGGGGETQYF. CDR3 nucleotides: TGCAGCGTTGGTTTAGGGGGCGGGGGAGAGACCCAGTACTTC. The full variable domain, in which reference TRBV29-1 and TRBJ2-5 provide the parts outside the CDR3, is SAVISQKPSRDICQRGTSLTIQCQVDSQVTMMFWYRQQPGQSLTLIATANQGSEATYESGFVIDKFPISRPNLTFSTLTVSNMSPEDSSIYLCSVGLGGGGETQYFGPGTRLLVL.

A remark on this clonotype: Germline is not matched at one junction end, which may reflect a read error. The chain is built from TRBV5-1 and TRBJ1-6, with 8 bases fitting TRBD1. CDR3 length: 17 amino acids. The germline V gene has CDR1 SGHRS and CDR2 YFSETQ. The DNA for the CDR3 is TGCACCAGCAGCTTGGCGATATCGGGACAGGCGGATTCACCCCTCCATTTT. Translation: CTSSLAISGQADSPLHF.